These T cell receptor beta chains were read from a single sample in a study of cytomegalovirus exposure and HLA in healthy donors. TCRdb's table, derived via immunoSEQ multiplex PCR, lists solely in-frame clones and lacks some. Of about 190,000 clones in the sample, approximately 80% are singletons; the top ten hold approximately 14%. Sequenced: PBMCs. The receptors stem from a woman aged 30 to 39 in good health and CMV-seropositive. The CDR3 runs from the conserved cysteine through the conserved F or W. D genes are given only for firm matches. Clone size is stated in some rows and not others, as once, few, many or a class when expanded.

>TRBV5-1|TRBD1|TRBJ2-7|.
CASSSGQGGYEQYF
TGCGCCAGCAGCTCCGGACAGGGAGGCTACGAGCAGTACTTC
>TRBV2|.|TRBJ1-1|.
CASMRGLDTEAFF
TGTGCCAGCATGCGGGGGCTTGACACTGAAGCTTTCTTT
>TRBV30|.|TRBJ1-2|.
CAWGEGGERAYGYTF
TGTGCCTGGGGAGAGGGAGGGGAGCGTGCCTATGGCTACACCTTC
>TRBV5-4|TRBD1|TRBJ1-6|.
CASSTDRVPPYNSPLHF
TGTGCCAGCAGCACCGACAGGGTACCCCCCTATAATTCACCCCTCCACTTT
>TRBV6-5|TRBD2|TRBJ2-7|.
CASSAGLAYEQYF
TGTGCCAGCAGCGCGGGACTAGCCTACGAGCAGTACTTC
>TRBV7-3|TRBD2|TRBJ2-1|.
CASSFSSGGRGNEQFF
TGTGCCAGCAGCTTCTCTAGCGGGGGACGTGGGAATGAGCAGTTCTTC
>TRBV28|.|TRBJ2-5|.
CASSLPSRETQYF
TGTGCCAGCAGTTTGCCCTCACGGGAGACCCAGTACTTC
>TRBV4-2|.|TRBJ2-1|.
CASSQEARGYNEQFF
TGTGCCAGCAGCCAAGAGGCCAGGGGATACAATGAGCAGTTCTTC
>TRBV4-2|.|TRBJ2-1|.
CASSQDLWAQFF
TGTGCCAGCAGCCAAGATCTCTGGGCTCAGTTCTTC
>TRBV9|.|TRBJ1-3|.
CASSPRGGTGNTIYF
TGTGCCAGCAGCCCCCGTGGAGGGACTGGAAACACCATATATTTT
>TRBV5-1|.|TRBJ2-1|once
CASSLGLEQFF
TGCGCCAGCAGCTTGGGACTAGAGCAGTTCTTC
>TRBV11-2|TRBD2|TRBJ2-3|.
CASSRGGLDTQYF
TGTGCCAGCAGCCGGGGGGGGCTGGATACGCAGTATTTT
>TRBV5-8|TRBD1|TRBJ1-1|.
CASSSRDSNTEAFF
TGTGCCAGCAGCTCCCGGGACAGTAACACTGAAGCTTTCTTT
>TRBV25-1|TRBD1|TRBJ1-6|.
CASSRTGGSYNSPLHF
TGTGCCAGCAGTAGGACAGGCGGTTCCTATAATTCACCCCTCCACTTT
>TRBV7-9|TRBD2|TRBJ2-3|.
CASSLSTSGSSDTQYF
TGTGCCAGCAGCTTAAGCACTAGCGGGAGTTCTGATACGCAGTATTTT
>TRBV12-5|TRBD1|TRBJ2-1|.
CASGLVPGQGAGNEQFF
TGTGCTAGTGGTTTGGTACCGGGACAGGGGGCTGGCAATGAGCAGTTCTTC
>TRBV5-1|TRBD1|TRBJ2-2|once
CASSPDRESGELFF
TGCGCCAGCAGCCCGGACAGGGAGAGCGGGGAGCTGTTTTTT
>TRBV7-9|TRBD2|TRBJ2-3|.
CSSSRSLAGFTDTQYF
TGTTCCAGCAGCCGTAGTCTAGCGGGGTTCACAGATACGCAGTATTTT
>TRBV7-9|TRBD1|TRBJ1-2|.
CASSTGGTYGYTF
TGTGCCAGCAGCACAGGGGGCACCTATGGCTACACCTTC
>TRBV27|TRBD2|TRBJ2-1|.
CASSFLAGVNEQFF
TGTGCCAGCAGTTTTCTAGCGGGGGTCAATGAGCAGTTCTTC
>TRBV6-5|.|TRBJ2-7|.
CASSQGIRYEQYF
TGTGCCAGCAGTCAGGGGATTCGATACGAGCAGTACTTC
>TRBV9|.|TRBJ2-7|.
CASSPTGHGYEQYF
TGTGCCAGCAGCCCGACAGGACATGGCTACGAGCAGTACTTC
>TRBV5-1|.|TRBJ2-7|.
CASSLAQAYEQYF
TGCGCCAGCAGCTTAGCACAGGCCTACGAGCAGTACTTC
>TRBV30|.|TRBJ1-6|.
CAWSRQGISPLHF
TGTGCCTGGAGTAGGCAGGGGATTTCACCCCTCCACTTT
>TRBV6-5|TRBD1|TRBJ2-7|.
CASSDRGEYEQYF
TGTGCCAGCAGTGACAGGGGGGAGTACGAGCAGTACTTC
>TRBV28|TRBD1|TRBJ1-4|.
CASSSYRGHPFF
TGTGCCAGCAGTTCCTACAGGGGGCATCCGTTTTTT
>TRBV7-2|.|TRBJ2-5|.
CASSSDRKRETQYF
TGTGCCAGCAGCTCCGACAGGAAGAGGGAGACCCAGTACTTC